What follows are 21 T cell receptor beta chains derived from one specimen sequenced in a study of cytomegalovirus exposure and HLA in healthy donors. Use of 60 Vbeta and 13 Jbeta primers characterized the PCR. Profiling relied on immunoSEQ multiplex PCR, and the TCRdb table lists in-frame clones only, not all of them. The table has over 65,000 clones, roughly 80% seen once. The sample taken for sequencing was PBMCs. The receptors were gathered from a man aged 35-49 years in good health and CMV-seronegative.

This clone was observed once. The chain links TRBV6-1 to TRBJ2-1; perhaps TRBD1 as D (6 bases). Germline values: CDR1 MNHNS, CDR2 SASEGT. Trimming left V 9 bases short and J 8 bases short, with 14 bases between. This CDR3 comprises 12 residues. CDR3 coding DNA: TGTGCCAGTTTGCGAACAGGGTATGAGCAGTTCTTC. Its protein is CASLRTGYEQFF.

The chain carries TRBV27 and TRBJ1-1, with a weak D call TRBD1 (5 bases). Trimming took 6 bases from V and 4 from J, leaving 30 bases between them. CDR1 is MNHEY and CDR2 is SMNVEV in the germline V gene (reference sequence). The length of the CDR3 is 19 residues. The CDR3 region is CASSPIKGAGQKLGTEAFF. The CDR3 nucleotides are TGTGCCAGCAGCCCCATCAAAGGGGCAGGGCAGAAACTCGGCACTGAAGCTTTCTTT.

The V gene is TRBV6-5, the J gene TRBJ2-7, with TRBD2 matching over 9 bases. The CDR3 totals 15 residues. CDR1 and CDR2 (germline): MNHEY, SVGAGI. Trimming cost V 6 bases and J 4 bases; bases outside gene matches: 10. DNA for the CDR3: TGTGCCAGCAGAGTAGGGACTAGCTTGTTTTACGAGCAGTACTTC. Protein: CASRVGTSLFYEQYF.

The chain couples TRBV7-9 to TRBJ2-3, with a weak D call TRBD1 (5 bases). The V gene's germline CDR1 is SEHNR and CDR2 FQNEAQ (reference sequence). This CDR3 has 14 amino acids. The V and J ends lost 5 bases and 0 bases respectively, with 9 bases between them. The CDR3 DNA reads as TGTGCCAGCAGCGTGACAGCGAGCACAGATACGCAGTATTTT. It yields the protein CASSVTASTDTQYF.

The V and J genes are TRBV4-2 and TRBJ1-5; 8 nucleotides align to TRBD1. This CDR3 region has 14 residues. The J segment lost 5 bases and the V segment lost 3 bases, leaving 3 bases of the junction unmatched. Germline V lookup: CDR1 LGHNA, CDR2 YNFKEQ. CDR3 residues: CASSHLTGDQPQHF. The CDR3 DNA reads as TGTGCCAGCAGCCACCTGACAGGGGATCAGCCCCAGCATTTT.

The chain is built from TRBV29-1 and TRBJ1-5; 9 bases line up with TRBD1. Germline V gene sequence: CDR1 SQVTM, CDR2 ANQGSEA. This CDR3 has 14 amino acids. V lost 4 bases to trimming and J lost 3 bases; unmatched junction nucleotides: 4. For the CDR3, the DNA is TGCAGCGTTGTACAGGGGGCTTCCAATCAGCCCCAGCATTTT. Protein product: CSVVQGASNQPQHF.

This clone was recorded a few times. The chain joins TRBV6-1 to TRBJ1-4; D ambiguous. The V gene's germline CDR1 is MNHNS and CDR2 SASEGT. This CDR3 contains 11 residues. The V and J ends lost 9 bases and 5 bases respectively, with 7 bases between them. The CDR3 here is CASNTNEKLFF. The CDR3, as DNA: TGTGCCAGTAACACAAATGAAAAACTGTTTTTT.

The CDR3 DNA follows: TGCGCCAGCAGCTTGGTTATTAACCAGGGTCCAAACACTGAAGCTTTCTTT. Amino acid sequence: CASSLVINQGPNTEAFF. The chain joins TRBV5-1 to TRBJ1-1, with D possibly TRBD1 on 5 matching bases. From germline, CDR1 is SGHRS and CDR2 YFSETQ. CDR3 length: 17 amino acids. V lost 0 bases, J lost 2 bases, and 17 bases lay in between. The full variable domain, with the rest looked up from reference TRBV5-1 and TRBJ1-1, is KAGVTQTPRYLIKTRGQQVTLSCSPISGHRSVSWYQQTPGQGLQFLFEYFSETQRNKGNFPGRFSGRQFSNSRSEMNVSTLELGDSALYLCASSLVINQGPNTEAFFGQGTRLTVV.

With regard to this clone: The junction does not match germline at one end; this may be a read error. The rearrangement links TRBV6-6 to TRBJ1-4; TRBD1 aligns across 7 bases. Germline loops: CDR1 MNHNY, CDR2 SVGAGI (reference sequence). The CDR3 has 14 amino acids. CDR3 sequence: CASSYSIVDRADHF. CDR3 DNA: TGTGCCAGCAGTTACTCGATCGTAGACAGGGCGGATCATTTT.

V is TRBV11-2 and J is TRBJ1-1; D unresolved. Germline lookup yields CDR1 SGHAT and CDR2 FQNNGV. The ends were cut back, 10 bases at V and 4 bases at J, with 10 bases in the middle. There are 11 residues in the CDR3. In DNA form, the CDR3 reads TGTGCCACCCTCAGGATCACTGAAGCTTTCTTT. Its protein product is CATLRITEAFF.

The J gene is TRBJ2-1, the V gene TRBV19; D may be TRBD2 (5 bases). The CDR3 loop spans 17 amino acids. Trimming left V 1 base short and J 0 bases short, with 13 bases between. The germline V gene encodes CDR1 LNHDA and CDR2 SQIVND (reference sequence). The CDR3, as DNA: TGTGCCAGTAGTATAGGAGGAAGCGGAGACTCCTACAATGAGCAGTTCTTC. It yields the protein CASSIGGSGDSYNEQFF.

V is TRBV5-4 and J is TRBJ2-7, with 8 bases lining up with TRBD2. V lost 1 base, J lost 6 bases, and 6 bases stayed unmatched. The germline gives CDR1 SGHNT, CDR2 YYREEE (reference sequence). The CDR3 extends over 14 amino acids. CDR3: CASSLPGLVSEQYF. CDR3 DNA: TGTGCCAGCAGCTTGCCGGGACTAGTAAGCGAGCAGTACTTC.

The genes are TRBV5-1 and TRBJ1-2; TRBD1 agrees at 8 bases. The CDR3 has 12 residues. From germline, CDR1 is SGHRS and CDR2 YFSETQ. Germline trimming cut 4 bases from V and 8 bases from J; bases unmatched to any gene: 4. The CDR3 bases are TGCGCCAGCAGCCCGGACAGGGTCGGCTACACCTTC. Translated, it gives CASSPDRVGYTF.

This clone was counted only a few times. The rearrangement uses TRBV7-3 and TRBJ2-1, with 10 bases fitting TRBD1. CDR1 SGHTA and CDR2 FQGTGA come from the germline V gene. The J segment lost 9 bases and the V segment lost 0 bases, leaving 8 bases of the junction unmatched. This CDR3 has 16 residues. The CDR3 loop is CASSLTGTGVTLEQFF. The CDR3, as DNA: TGTGCCAGCAGCTTAACCGGGACAGGGGTTACCCTTGAGCAGTTCTTC.

The chain links TRBV18 to TRBJ1-2; 8 bases match TRBD1. The CDR3 is 15 amino acids. Germline loops: CDR1 KGHSH, CDR2 LQKENI. The ends lost 2 bases at V and 3 bases at J; junction bases unmatched: 5. The DNA for the CDR3 is TGTGCCAGCTCACCAGGACAGGGTGGTGACTATGGCTACACCTTC. Its protein product is CASSPGQGGDYGYTF.

The chain couples TRBV6-1 to TRBJ1-1; the match to TRBD1 covers 9 bases. Germline V CDR1 and CDR2: MNHNS, SASEGT. The CDR3 extends over 13 amino acids. The junction had 5 bases not matched to a gene; V was cut back by 8 bases and J by 4 bases. The CDR3, as DNA: TGTGCCAGCGAACCGGGACAGGGCACTGAAGCTTTCTTT. It codes for CASEPGQGTEAFF.

The CDR3 DNA reads TGTGCCAGCAGCCCTGGACAGGCGAACACTGAAGCTTTCTTT. Amino acid sequence: CASSPGQANTEAFF. The V and J genes are TRBV7-3 and TRBJ1-1; 7 nucleotides agree with TRBD1. The CDR3 has 14 amino acids. J gave up 1 base and V 5 bases, and 4 bases lay outside the gene matches. Germline assignment: CDR1 SGHTA and CDR2 FQGTGA.

V is TRBV5-1 and J is TRBJ2-2, with TRBD2 matching 8 bases. There are 15 residues in the CDR3. Germline trimming cut 4 bases from V and 6 bases from J; bases unmatched to any gene: 8. Germline lookup yields CDR1 SGHRS and CDR2 YFSETQ. CDR3 bases: TGCGCCAGCAGCGCGGCGGGGGGCCACGCCGGGGAGCTGTTTTTT. Translated, it gives CASSAAGGHAGELFF.

V usage is TRBV6-6 and J usage is TRBJ1-5, with no clear D. V lost 2 bases to trimming and J lost 6 bases, with 11 bases between them. Germline-derived CDR1 and CDR2 are MNHNY and SVGAGI (reference sequence). The CDR3 extends over 14 amino acids. This CDR3 reads CASSYRRNRQPQHF. CDR3 coding DNA: TGTGCCAGCAGTTACCGGAGGAATCGTCAGCCCCAGCATTTT.

The count of this clone is one. The genes are TRBV11-3 and TRBJ2-7, with a weak D call TRBD2 (6 bases). Trimming cost V 1 base and J 11 bases, with 21 bases left between them. Germline CDR1 SGHNT, CDR2 YENEEA. The CDR3 is made up of 15 amino acids. CDR3 protein: CASSLAGLQEGGEYF. CDR3 bases: TGTGCCAGCAGCTTAGCGGGACTCCAGGAAGGAGGGGAGTACTTC.

This chain uses TRBV5-6 with TRBJ1-4; the D gene is possibly TRBD1 (6 bases). This CDR3 spans 14 amino acids. CDR1 SGHDT and CDR2 YYEEEE come from the germline V gene. V lost 3 bases to trimming and J lost 4 bases, with 10 bases between them. The CDR3: CASSSDSRNEKLFF. The CDR3 coding sequence is TGTGCCAGCAGCTCGGACAGTCGTAATGAAAAACTGTTTTTT.